Sequencing of this TCR beta chain was carried out in a study of cytomegalovirus exposure and HLA in healthy donors (dated by TCRdb to the late 2010s). For the wider study: An earlier analysis of several hundred of the donors reported 250 to 300 Gb of sequence data and some 100 million unique TCR beta sequences from 150 million to 200 million T cells. The study aimed to test whether signatures of past pathogen exposure could be identified by cataloging public T cell receptors. To predict cytomegalovirus infection status, the study combined high-throughput TCR immunosequencing, statistical association of individual TCRs with disease status, and machine learning. Alongside the repertoire data, information on donor age, sex, ethnicity and CMV serostatus was compiled. In an earlier analysis of 587 of the donors, high-throughput TCR beta sequencing was used to judge whether each TCR beta V gene segment behaved as functional or pseudogenic. Across 300 to 500 genotyped donors of the cohort, an average of approximately 200,000 unique TCR beta nucleotide sequences per donor were sequenced, and 15% to 20% of those sequences were non-productive. Because of strong linkage in the cohort, four to six DR-DQ haplotypes were treated as single units for association and clustering. Genome-wide SNP genotypes for about 60% of the 666 donors were used in a later genetic analysis, which treated that subset as a discovery cohort. In addition to the first cohort of around 670 subjects, a separate validation cohort of approximately 110 different subjects was used. Using immunosequencing, the study profiled T cell repertoires from 640 or so subjects and related those repertoires to cytomegalovirus serostatus. HLA typing included class I and class II loci at four-digit resolution. The number of typed donors differed by locus: about 629-640 for A, B, C, DRB1 and DQB1; 500 to 550 for DQA1; fewer than 610 for DPA1; and about 470 for DPB1. Every repertoire in the discovery cohort had been generated on one and the same sequencing platform. An early release covering 550 to 650 HLA-typed donors comprised approximately 290 gigabases of sequencing data and tens of millions of unique TCR sequences. Of the 350 to 450 genotyped donors, 75% to 85% were placed in the genetic ancestry cluster associated with self-reported Caucasian donors. To study patterns of TCR occurrence, a later analysis re-analyzed previously published TCR beta repertoires from under 750 donors and added high-resolution HLA genotyping. In the later analysis, no new phenotypic data were used to find candidate immune exposures; instead, reliance was placed on TCR beta sequences and their occurrence across donors.

The cohort consisted of some 730 healthy bone marrow donors. At the time of sampling, all cohort members were nominally healthy, though unrecorded immune exposures were likely present. The donor tested CMV seropositive and was one of the 289 seropositive cohort members. A peripheral blood sample was provided by each donor, and peripheral blood mononuclear cells were used for TCR beta sequencing. Genomic DNA was extracted from the blood cell samples with the Qiagen DNeasy Blood Extraction Kit. Of note for this clone: Its antigen specificity is not known. No base quality values were provided; no much bigger clone lies one nucleotide off.

The germline V end is reduced by 5 bases and the J end by 6 bases; junction bases left unmatched: 1. CDR1 and CDR2 (SEHNR, FQNEAQ) derive from the germline V gene (reference sequence). Taken from cysteine to phenylalanine, the CDR3 has 15 residues. The kept DNA is CDR3 alone, 45 bases in frame from the first base. The paper's findings and limits, for the study overall: Sequencing depth was assumed to be roughly uniform across donors in the presence/absence analyses, though that assumption may not hold. Correlated functional status among segregating V segments might be attributable to linkage disequilibrium, but an unknown experimental factor could not be ruled out. The authors suggested that the approach could potentially be generalized to other disease states and immunological phenotypes. The cohort was sequenced for TCR beta chains only, and without alpha or paired-chain data the features that could be detected were limited. The classifier was reported to diagnose cytomegalovirus status with high specificity and sensitivity in both the original and validation cohorts. Most TCR sequences were seen in very few donors, while some public TCRs were found in many individuals. The study listed 150 to 200 TCR beta chains as associated with cytomegalovirus. According to a later analysis, most CMV-associated TCR beta chains appeared to be HLA-restricted, and the HLA associations seemed to be driven largely by CMV exposure. A group of highly shared sequence variants was considered likely to be a technical artifact of the sequencing pipeline. A further reported finding was that TCR beta sequences accurately predicted the HLA-A and HLA-B alleles for most subjects in the first cohort. CMV serostatus was the only immune exposure information available for the cohort. When HLA alleles, especially DR and DQ, strongly co-occurred, TCR associations were difficult to assign to individual alleles. A later analysis found that HLA-associated TCR beta chains were more clonally expanded and had lower generation probabilities than equally common non-associated chains. Compared with the roughly 700-donor mean, donors in an Asian-associated ancestry cluster had fewer N-insertions in productive TCRs, according to a later genetic analysis. In a later analysis, the rate of TCR association differed among HLA loci, with DRB1 alleles having the most associated TCRs and HLA-C alleles having the fewest. Three of the identified cytomegalovirus-associated TCR beta chains were confirmed in vitro to be specific for cytomegalovirus antigens. HLA typing was unavailable for some donors at each locus, so association tests used only the typed subset. Some IMGT-functional V segments, including TRBV6-2 and TRBV6-3, could not be distinguished by the 87-base-pair reads and were therefore excluded. Roughly 17 rarely observed V segments, including chromosome 9 orphons, were excluded from the earlier analysis of some 590 of the donors because counts were too low. An association between a missense DCLRE1C variant and V-gene and J-gene trimming of TCR beta chains was found in a later genetic analysis and replicated in an independent cohort. In an earlier analysis of around 600 of the donors, most TCR beta V segments appeared in productive rearrangements about 87% or about 30% of the time, broadly matching IMGT annotations. At a false discovery rate of 0.05, a later analysis linked around 15,000 TCR beta sequences to specific HLA alleles. In a later analysis, several top co-occurrence clusters were reported to appear linked to parvovirus B19, influenza, CMV and Epstein-Barr virus.

Receptor libraries were prepared by the immunoSEQ multiplex PCR assay. For the multiplex PCR, a mixture combining 60 forward primers for TCR Vbeta segments and 13 reverse primers for TCR Jbeta segments was used. The CDR3 region of rearranged TCR beta genes was amplified from genomic DNA by a multiplex PCR assay. The amplified TCR beta libraries were sequenced on the Illumina HiSeq System as 87-base-pair reads. In the source study's methods: A later analysis tallied 75 million to 95 million unique TCR beta chains across the 610 or so repertoires, and around 9.9 million of those chains were shared by two or more donors. To remove PCR and sequencing errors, raw reads were error-corrected and collapsed into unique sequences using a nearest-neighbor algorithm that merged closely related sequences. To assign V, D and J gene segments, CDR3 sequences were aligned to IMGT reference sequences. Each retained sequence needed at least a six-nucleotide match to both a V gene segment and a J gene segment. A rearrangement counted as productive if the CDR3 had no stop codons and remained in frame with V and J, and every other rearrangement counted as non-productive. Following IMGT convention, CDR3 was defined as the stretch from the second conserved V-encoded cysteine to the conserved J-encoded phenylalanine. Sequences without an unambiguous match to a single V gene segment were excluded from the earlier analysis of 450 to 750 of the donors. An earlier analysis of under 750 of the donors called V segments functional above 56.7% productive rearrangements and segregating when the between-donor standard deviation exceeded 5%. A statistical classification framework was built to diagnose cytomegalovirus status from the catalog of TCR beta chain sequences. In a later analysis, TCR nucleotide sequences were compared against IMGT/GENE-DB human TR gene sequences so that V and J genes could be assigned. Using the TCRdist pipeline, a later analysis assigned CDR3 sequences along with most-parsimonious VDJ recombination scenarios. In a later analysis, each TCR beta chain was defined by its CDR3 amino acid sequence together with its V-gene family, and reads lacking a unique V-gene family were excluded. To address suspected cross-contamination and a sequencing artifact, a later analysis removed 550 to 750 highly shared, low-generation-probability nucleotide sequences. A later analysis calculated a clonal expansion index for each public chain from normalized within-repertoire ranks of inferred template counts. In a later analysis, generation probabilities were computed using a VDJ recombination model fitted to out-of-frame rearrangements, and the results were checked against IGoR. In a later analysis, hypergeometric tests were used to score TCR-TCR, TCR-HLA and TCR-CMV co-occurrence, with a repertoire-size bias correction applied to TCR pairs. In a later analysis, false discovery rates were estimated by permuting HLA or CMV assignments 20 times. In a later analysis, co-occurring TCRs were grouped using DBSCAN, with TCRdist sequence similarity added in when clustering inside HLA-allele-positive subsets. Repertoires with fewer than 30,000 or more than 120,000 public chains, plus five repertoires with anomalous nucleotide sharing, were excluded from co-occurrence clustering. TCRdb's version of the immuneACCESS table is confined to in-frame rearrangements and falls short of the full clone set. An unresolved V gene accounts for under half of the shortfall where checked; the remainder is of unknown origin. Clonal size and the V and J genes are those of that table, whereas D and trimming came from the DNA. The sample table contains 140,000 to 150,000 clones; only one count was recorded for roughly four fifths of them. The ten largest clones take up less than 3.5% of the sample.

The chain uses TRBV7-9 and TRBJ2-2; a stretch of 15 junction bases matches TRBD2. The origin of this receptor is a man aged 40-49 years in good health and CMV-seropositive. Specimen: PBMCs. The DNA sequence is as follows: TGTGCCAGCAGCAGGACTAGCGGGAGGGCCGGGGAGCTGTTTTTT. Its coded protein is CASSRTSGRAGELFF.